The present entry profiles one T cell receptor (beta chain) with its context. Deletions cut 3 bases from V and 2 bases from J, with 10 bases between. The CDR3 is made up of 14 amino acids. TCRdb passed the RT-PCR reads through MiXCR, listing each CDR3 protein once. The table includes fewer than 700,000 distinct CDR3 sequences, 10% to 15% detected once. These data come from a study of response to subunit inactivated influenza vaccine. The V gene is TRBV12-3 or TRBV12-4, the J gene TRBJ1-1, with D unresolved. Sequences were derived from PBMCs from blood, sampled 35 to 45 days after vaccination. This clonotype originated in a man aged 45-65 years who received an inactivated influenza vaccine. CDR3 DNA: TGTGCCAGCAGTTTCGGACCAGCTAACACTGAAGCTTTCTTT. Its protein is CASSFGPANTEAFF.